A selection of T cell receptor beta chains follows, all from one sample in a study of PD-L1 blockade in urothelial cancer. Clones were read by immunoSEQ multiplex PCR, and TCRdb kept only the in-frame ones, dropping some. The sample has about 63,000 clones; about four fifths are singletons. The starting material was PBMCs, obtained around atezolizumab (anti-PD-L1) treatment. These TCRs come from a man in his 70s with urothelial cancer. CDR3s include the opening cysteine and the closing phenylalanine or tryptophan. A D gene is named only where the DNA matches it firmly. The size entry is marked missing in some rows and otherwise reads once, few, many or a size class.

V	J	D	size	DNA	CDR3
TRBV5-6	TRBJ2-5	.	.	TGTGCCAGCAGCTTGGGCGGGACCACTAAAGAGACCCAGTACTTC	CASSLGGTTKETQYF
TRBV19	TRBJ2-3	.	.	TGTGCCAGTAGTATTGACGGGTCAGATACGCAGTATTTT	CASSIDGSDTQYF
TRBV30	TRBJ1-1	TRBD1	.	TGTGCCTGGAGTGGGCAGGGACAGGGGAACACTGAAGCTTTCTTT	CAWSGQGQGNTEAFF
TRBV7-2	TRBJ1-4	.	.	TGTGCCAGCAGCTTAGCGCCGGGACTGAATGAAAAACTGTTTTTT	CASSLAPGLNEKLFF
TRBV30	TRBJ1-3	.	medium-sized	TGTGCCTGGGACAGCTCTGGAAACACCATATATTTT	CAWDSSGNTIYF
TRBV29-1	TRBJ2-2	.	.	TGCAGCGCTAGGTACAACACCGGGGAGCTGTTTTTT	CSARYNTGELFF
TRBV5-4	TRBJ2-5	.	.	TGTGCCAGCAGCCGGGCGGGGGCAAAAGAGACCCAGTACTTC	CASSRAGAKETQYF
TRBV28	TRBJ2-2	TRBD2	.	TGTGCCAGCAGTCCGACCGGACTAGCGGGAGACACCGGGGAGCTGTTTTTT	CASSPTGLAGDTGELFF
TRBV5-4	TRBJ2-2	TRBD1	.	TGTGCCAGCAGCTTTACGCAGGGGGCCTTCGGGGAGCTGTTTTTT	CASSFTQGAFGELFF
TRBV6-1	TRBJ2-5	TRBD2	.	TGTGCCAGCTTTTCCTCAGCGGGGGGACAAGAGACCCAGTACTTC	CASFSSAGGQETQYF
TRBV11-2	TRBJ2-3	TRBD2	few	TGTGCCAGCAGCCCCGGGACCGGGAGGGGTGGCACAGATACGCAGTATTTT	CASSPGTGRGGTDTQYF
TRBV7-9	TRBJ1-6	TRBD1	.	TGTGCCAGCAGCTTAGAAACAGGGGGCAGTAATTCACCCCTCCACTTT	CASSLETGGSNSPLHF
TRBV7-9	TRBJ2-1	TRBD1	few	TGTGCCAGCAGCTTACTCCGGGACAGGGATGACAATGAGCAGTTCTTC	CASSLLRDRDDNEQFF
TRBV18	TRBJ2-1	.	.	TGTGCCAGCTCACCCCAGTTGAACAATGAGCAGTTCTTC	CASSPQLNNEQFF
TRBV5-4	TRBJ2-3	TRBD2	.	TGTGCCAGCAGCTCGTCGTCGGGACTAGCGGCAGATACGCAGTATTTT	CASSSSSGLAADTQYF
TRBV19	TRBJ2-1	.	.	TGTGCCAGTAGTCGGTGGGAGGGGGACAATGAGCAGTTCTTC	CASSRWEGDNEQFF
TRBV2	TRBJ1-2	TRBD1	.	TGTGCCAGCAGTGAACAGGGGGCAACTAACTATGGCTACACCTTC	CASSEQGATNYGYTF
TRBV5-1	TRBJ2-7	TRBD2	.	TGCGCCAGCAGCTTCGCGGAGACGGCGGGGGAATCCTACGAGCAGTACTTC	CASSFAETAGESYEQYF
TRBV7-2	TRBJ2-7	TRBD1	.	TGTGCCAGCAGCTGGCCGGGCAGGGGGATCCACGAGCAGTACTTC	CASSWPGRGIHEQYF
TRBV9	TRBJ1-4	TRBD1	.	TGTGCCAGCAGCCCGGACAGGGGGCTAACTAATGAAAAACTGTTTTTT	CASSPDRGLTNEKLFF
TRBV10-3	TRBJ2-7	TRBD1	.	TGTGCCATCACCGGAGGACAGGGTATAGACGAGCAGTACTTC	CAITGGQGIDEQYF
TRBV7-7	TRBJ2-2	TRBD2	few	TGTGCCAGCAGCCGGACTAGCGGGGTTGGAACCGGGGAGCTGTTTTTT	CASSRTSGVGTGELFF
TRBV2	TRBJ1-5	.	.	TGTGCCAGCGGGGGGGGTCGGGTGGGTCAGCCCCAGCATTTT	CASGGGRVGQPQHF
TRBV19	TRBJ2-7	TRBD1	.	TGTGCCAGTAGTATTATGACAGGGTCCTACGAGCAGTACTTC	CASSIMTGSYEQYF
TRBV5-5	TRBJ2-7	TRBD1	.	TGTGCCAGCAGCTTGGCAGGGGGCCCTTCCTACGAGCAGTACTTC	CASSLAGGPSYEQYF
TRBV6-5	TRBJ1-2	TRBD1	.	TGTGCCAGCAGCCGGACCGGACAGGGCAACTATGGCTACACCTTC	CASSRTGQGNYGYTF
TRBV5-1	TRBJ1-6	TRBD1	.	TGCGCCAGCAGCGTACAGGGGGGAGGTTCACCCCTCCACTTT	CASSVQGGGSPLHF
TRBV6-1	TRBJ2-7	.	.	TGTGCCAGCAGTGAAGTTCTATCCGAGCAGTACTTC	CASSEVLSEQYF
TRBV7-2	TRBJ2-7	TRBD2	.	TGTGCCAGCAGCTTAAGCGGGACTAGCGCCTACGAGCAGTACTTC	CASSLSGTSAYEQYF
TRBV30	TRBJ2-7	.	.	TGTGCCTGGTCTCGGGGAGCGAAGGGCGAGCAGTACTTC	CAWSRGAKGEQYF
TRBV30	TRBJ2-7	.	.	TGTGCCTGGTGTGATAGCTCCTACGAGCAGTACTTC	CAWCDSSYEQYF
TRBV12-1	TRBJ2-7	.	.	TGTGCCAGCATTTTCGTCTACGAGCAGTACTTC	CASIFVYEQYF
TRBV27	TRBJ1-5	TRBD1	.	TGTGCCAGCAGTCCCACAGGGGTCCTTCAGCCCCAGCATTTT	CASSPTGVLQPQHF